A selection of T cell receptor beta chains follows, all from one sample in a study of shared T cell receptors in the human thymus. Profiled with immunoSEQ multiplex PCR; TCRdb holds only in-frame clones, not every one. This table has about 660,000 clones, roughly 88% appearing once. The same data also contributed to another study, on human thymus T cells.

Sequencing was performed on thymocytes. These receptors all stem from a boy under two years old with a congenital heart defect. The CDR3 runs from the conserved cysteine through the conserved F or W.

V	CDR3
TRBV2	CASSEGLAGEVGYEQYF
TRBV4-1	CASTPGGRASEQFF
TRBV28	CAISTSSLGYTF
TRBV7-8	CASKTGASGSYEQYF
TRBV27	CASSLRQGYEQYF
TRBV5-5	CASSRPTTGKTYNEQFF
TRBV4-3	CASSQGGSYNEQFF
TRBV6-1	CASSGEAPNWSQHF
TRBV10-3	CAISEPELADTQYF
TRBV7-9	CASSSIRLAYDRDTQYF
TRBV5-6	CASSLNLGREGSNEQYF
TRBV5-6	CASSLARGRSEQYF
TRBV4-3	CASSQDPLSGTSTKNTGELFF
TRBV14	CASSQVPAEAFF
TRBV27	CASSPGVTAEGTQYF
TRBV18	CASSPGLARDYNEQFF
TRBV19	CASSPPDRIAYEQYF
TRBV19	CASSRPLRGSYNEQFF
TRBV25-1	CASSSPGTPNTGELFF
TRBV21-1	CASSKPVWRGGYEQYF
TRBV4-3	CASRTDRGDTSGDEETQYF
TRBV5-4	CASSFWDRATEAFF
TRBV27	CASSTSSGSNLNEQFF
TRBV25-1	CASRGRDRRPNYGYTF
TRBV5-6	CASSLWGSGRKNTEAFF
TRBV5-4	CASSSPSYEQYF
TRBV11-2	CASSQTSGRGADTQYF
TRBV6-1	CASRSPRQPQHF
TRBV9	CASSVDGPSWQFF
TRBV28	CASSSLAEDKNIQYF
TRBV14	CASSQVSDYRNEQYF
TRBV30	CACPGQRKRKLFF
TRBV4-3	CASSQYLAESSYEQYF
TRBV25-1	CASSEYPGGRETQYF
TRBV30	CAWGQGRKNTEAFF
TRBV27	CASSLFGNKAVYEQFF
TRBV30	CAWIGLAGNTDTQYF
TRBV4-1	CAKRRAVREGSNEKLFF
TRBV11-3	CASSLGGGGAGNEQFF
TRBV11-1	CASSLTDSYNEQFF
TRBV10-3	CAIRRQGAEANYGYTF
TRBV7-3	CASSPSYRGPWSAEAFF
TRBV14	CASSQLKGTSASYEQYF
TRBV7-9	CASSPNAAAGREGYEQYF
TRBV27	CASSLTASQETQYF
TRBV9	CASSVGRAANEKLFF
TRBV4-1	CASSQEFQREFVLAKNIQYF
TRBV5-8	CASSLAGTKQFF
TRBV4-2	CASSPGRENTGELFF
TRBV11-2	CASSLDTKGRRTSTDTQYF